What follows describes a single T cell receptor (beta chain). Its antigen is still unknown. This entry comes from a study of regulatory T cells in long-lasting Graves disease. Study-wide results and limits: Under persistent disease, TRBV28, TRBJ1-2 and TRBJ2-5 were used preferentially.

Regarding time point: newly diagnosed GD, antithyroid drugs for less than 3 months. Researchers made the TCR library from RNA that was extracted from PBMCs. V trimming: 1 base; J trimming: 9 bases; junction bases outside the gene matches: 24. CDR1 SGHVS and CDR2 FQNEAQ come from the germline V gene. The CDR3 is 20 residues long. According to the study, TCR beta libraries were built with iRepertoire HTBI primers and CDR3-region Arm-PCR. Via MiXCR, TCRdb re-called the multiplex PCR reads, giving one row per CDR3 protein. Of about 210,000 distinct CDR3 sequences listed, about 19% are singletons. The same data also went into a second study, on T cells in Graves' hyperthyroidism and ophthalmopathy.

The V and J genes are TRBV7-8 and TRBJ1-5; TRBD1 matches at 7 bases. The specimen comprised peripheral blood mononuclear cells (PBMCs), sampled at new diagnosis, from a patient treated with antithyroid drugs. The clonotype comes from a woman aged 25 to 39 with Graves disease. The CDR3 DNA sequence: TGTGCCAGCAGCTTAGGATCAGGGGCTATTACAGGGGAGGGCGGTCGGCCCCAGCATTTT. It codes for CASSLGSGAITGEGGRPQHF.